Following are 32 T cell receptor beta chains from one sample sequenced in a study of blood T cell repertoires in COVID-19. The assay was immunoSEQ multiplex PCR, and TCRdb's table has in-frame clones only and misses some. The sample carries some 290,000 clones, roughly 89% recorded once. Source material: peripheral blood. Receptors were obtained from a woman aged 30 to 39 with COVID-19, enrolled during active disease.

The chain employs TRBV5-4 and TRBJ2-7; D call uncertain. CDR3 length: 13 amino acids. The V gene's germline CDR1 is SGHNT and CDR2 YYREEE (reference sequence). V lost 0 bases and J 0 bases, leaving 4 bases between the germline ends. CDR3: CASSLGSSYEQYF. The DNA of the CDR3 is TGTGCCAGCAGCTTGGGTAGCTCCTACGAGCAGTACTTC. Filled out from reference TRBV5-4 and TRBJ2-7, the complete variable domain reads ETGVTQSPTHLIKTRGQQVTLRCSSQSGHNTVSWYQQALGQGPQFIFQYYREEENGRGNFPPRFSGLQFPNYSSELNVNALELDDSALYLCASSLGSSYEQYFGPGTRLTVT.

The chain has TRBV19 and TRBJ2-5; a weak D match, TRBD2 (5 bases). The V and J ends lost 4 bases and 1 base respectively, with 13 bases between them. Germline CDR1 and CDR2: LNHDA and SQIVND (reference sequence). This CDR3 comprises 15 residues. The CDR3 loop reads CASSRDLDFQETQYF. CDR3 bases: TGTGCCAGTAGTAGGGATTTGGACTTCCAAGAGACCCAGTACTTC.

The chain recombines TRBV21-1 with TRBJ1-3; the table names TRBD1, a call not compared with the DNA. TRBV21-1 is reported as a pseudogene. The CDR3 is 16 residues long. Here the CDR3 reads CASRIFDRHSGNTIYF. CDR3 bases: TGTGCCAGCAGAATATTCGACAGGCACTCTGGAAACACCATATATTTT.

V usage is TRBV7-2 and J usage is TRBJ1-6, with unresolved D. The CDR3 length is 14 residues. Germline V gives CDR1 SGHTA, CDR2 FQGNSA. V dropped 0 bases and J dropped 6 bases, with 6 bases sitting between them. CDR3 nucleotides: TGTGCCAGCAGCTTAGCTTACACTAATTCACCCCTCCACTTT. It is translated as CASSLAYTNSPLHF.

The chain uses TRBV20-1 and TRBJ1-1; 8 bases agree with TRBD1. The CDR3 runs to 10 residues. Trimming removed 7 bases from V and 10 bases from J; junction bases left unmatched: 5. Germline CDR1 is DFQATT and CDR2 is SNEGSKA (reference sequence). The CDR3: CSGGQGRAFF. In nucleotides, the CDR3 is TGCAGTGGCGGACAGGGAAGAGCTTTCTTT.

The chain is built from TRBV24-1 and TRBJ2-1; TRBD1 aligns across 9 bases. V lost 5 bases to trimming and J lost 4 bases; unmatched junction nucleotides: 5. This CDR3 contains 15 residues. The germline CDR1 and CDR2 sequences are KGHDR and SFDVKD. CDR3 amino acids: CATSARGQGYNEQFF. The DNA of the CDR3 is TGTGCCACCAGTGCCAGGGGACAGGGATACAATGAGCAGTTCTTC.

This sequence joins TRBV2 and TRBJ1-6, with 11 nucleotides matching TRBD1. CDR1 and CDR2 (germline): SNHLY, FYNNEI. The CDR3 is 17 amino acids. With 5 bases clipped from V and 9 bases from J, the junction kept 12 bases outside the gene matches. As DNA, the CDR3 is TGTGCCAGCAGTCCGAGGGTCGCGGGACAGGGGGTTTCACCCCTCCACTTT. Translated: CASSPRVAGQGVSPLHF.

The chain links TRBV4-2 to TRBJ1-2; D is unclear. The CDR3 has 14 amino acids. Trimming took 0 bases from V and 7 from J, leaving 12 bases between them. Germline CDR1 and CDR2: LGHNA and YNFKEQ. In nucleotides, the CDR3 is TGTGCCAGCAGCCAAGATAAACAGTCCGGTGGCTACACCTTC. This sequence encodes CASSQDKQSGGYTF.

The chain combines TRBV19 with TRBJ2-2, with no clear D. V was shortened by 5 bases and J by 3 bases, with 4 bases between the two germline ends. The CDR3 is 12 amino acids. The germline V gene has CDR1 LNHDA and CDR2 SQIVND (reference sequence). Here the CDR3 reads CASSQYTGELFF. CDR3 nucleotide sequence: TGTGCCAGTAGTCAGTACACCGGGGAGCTGTTTTTT.

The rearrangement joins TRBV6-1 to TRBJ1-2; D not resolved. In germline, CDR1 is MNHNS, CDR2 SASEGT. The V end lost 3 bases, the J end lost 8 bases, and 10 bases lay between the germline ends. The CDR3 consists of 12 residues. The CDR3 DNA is TGTGCCAGCAGTGACAGGCAAAGGGGCTACACCTTC. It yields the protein CASSDRQRGYTF.

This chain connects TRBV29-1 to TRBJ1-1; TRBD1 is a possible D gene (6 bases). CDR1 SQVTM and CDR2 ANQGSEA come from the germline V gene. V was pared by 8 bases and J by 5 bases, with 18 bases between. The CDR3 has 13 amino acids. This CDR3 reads CSPVEGVNTEAFF. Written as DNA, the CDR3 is TGCAGCCCCGTAGAGGGGGTCAATACTGAAGCTTTCTTT.

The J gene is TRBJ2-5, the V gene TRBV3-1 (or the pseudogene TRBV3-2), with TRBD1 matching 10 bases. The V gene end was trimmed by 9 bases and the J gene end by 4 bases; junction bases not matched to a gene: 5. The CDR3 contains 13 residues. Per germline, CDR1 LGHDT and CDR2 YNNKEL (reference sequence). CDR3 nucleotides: TGTGCCAGTGGGACAGGGGCACGAGAGACCCAGTACTTC. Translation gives CASGTGARETQYF.

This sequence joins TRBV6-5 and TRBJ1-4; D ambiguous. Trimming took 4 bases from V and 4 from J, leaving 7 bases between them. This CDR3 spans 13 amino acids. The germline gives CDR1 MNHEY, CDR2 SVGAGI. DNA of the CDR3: TGTGCCAGCAGTTGGGCAGTTAATGAAAAACTGTTTTTT. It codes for CASSWAVNEKLFF.

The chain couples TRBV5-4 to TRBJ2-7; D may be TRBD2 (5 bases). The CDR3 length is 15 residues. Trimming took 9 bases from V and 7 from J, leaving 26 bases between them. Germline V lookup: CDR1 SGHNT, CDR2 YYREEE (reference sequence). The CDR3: CATRKITGNPGEQYF. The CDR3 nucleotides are TGTGCCACCCGGAAGATTACCGGGAACCCAGGAGAGCAGTACTTC.

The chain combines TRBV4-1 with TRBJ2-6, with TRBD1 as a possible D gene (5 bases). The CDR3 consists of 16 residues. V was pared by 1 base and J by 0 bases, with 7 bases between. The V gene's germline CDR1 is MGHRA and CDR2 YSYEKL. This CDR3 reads CASSQADSSGANVLTF. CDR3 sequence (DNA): TGCGCCAGCAGCCAAGCCGACAGCTCTGGGGCCAACGTCCTGACTTTC.

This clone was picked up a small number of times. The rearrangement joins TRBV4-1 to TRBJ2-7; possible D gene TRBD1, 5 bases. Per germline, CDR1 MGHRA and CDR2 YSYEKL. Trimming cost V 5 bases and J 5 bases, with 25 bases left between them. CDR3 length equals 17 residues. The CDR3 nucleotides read TGCGCCAGCAGCTCCCTGGGTGCCGGCAGGGTCAGCCACGAGCAGTACTTC. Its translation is CASSSLGAGRVSHEQYF.

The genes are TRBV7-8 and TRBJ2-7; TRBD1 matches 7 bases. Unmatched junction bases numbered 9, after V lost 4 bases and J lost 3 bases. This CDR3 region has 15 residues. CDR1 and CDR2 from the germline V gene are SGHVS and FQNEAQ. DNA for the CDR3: TGTGCCAGCAGCTCCCGACAGGGACCTTTCTACGAGCAGTACTTC. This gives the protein CASSSRQGPFYEQYF. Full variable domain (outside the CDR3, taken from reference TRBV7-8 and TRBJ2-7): GAGVSQSPRYKVAKRGQDVALRCDPISGHVSLFWYQQALGQGPEFLTYFQNEAQLDKSGLPSDRFFAERPEGSVSTLKIQRTQQEDSAVYLCASSSRQGPFYEQYFGPGTRLTVT.

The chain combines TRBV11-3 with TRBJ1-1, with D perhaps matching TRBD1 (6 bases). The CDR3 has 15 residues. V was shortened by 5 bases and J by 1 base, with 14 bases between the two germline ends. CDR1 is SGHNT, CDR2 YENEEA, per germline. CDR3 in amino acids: CASSPYSTGNTEAFF. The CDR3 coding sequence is TGTGCCAGCAGCCCCTACTCGACAGGGAACACTGAAGCTTTCTTT.

CDR3 sequence: CASKRPIGGYTF. The DNA for the CDR3 is TGTGCCAGTAAGCGCCCTATTGGGGGCTACACCTTC. The chain links TRBV19 to TRBJ1-2; D unclear. Germline loops: CDR1 LNHDA, CDR2 SQIVND (reference sequence). The length of the CDR3 is 12 residues. The V end was cut by 7 bases, the J end by 8 bases, with 14 bases between. The full variable domain, in which reference TRBV19 and TRBJ1-2 provide the parts outside the CDR3, is DGGITQSPKYLFRKEGQNVTLSCEQNLNHDAMYWYRQDPGQGLRLIYYSQIVNDFQKGDIAEGYSVSREKKESFPLTVTSAQKNPTAFYLCASKRPIGGYTFGSGTRLTVV.

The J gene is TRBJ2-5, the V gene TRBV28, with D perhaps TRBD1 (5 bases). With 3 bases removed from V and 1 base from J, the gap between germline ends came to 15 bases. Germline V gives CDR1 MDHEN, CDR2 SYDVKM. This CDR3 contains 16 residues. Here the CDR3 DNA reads TGTGCCAGCAGTTTCATTTCCCAGGGAACCCAAGAGACCCAGTACTTC. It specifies CASSFISQGTQETQYF. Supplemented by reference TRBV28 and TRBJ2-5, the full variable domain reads DVKVTQSSRYLVKRTGEKVFLECVQDMDHENMFWYRQDPGLGLRLIYFSYDVKMKEKGDIPEGYSVSREKKERFSLILESASTNQTSMYLCASSFISQGTQETQYFGPGTRLLVL.

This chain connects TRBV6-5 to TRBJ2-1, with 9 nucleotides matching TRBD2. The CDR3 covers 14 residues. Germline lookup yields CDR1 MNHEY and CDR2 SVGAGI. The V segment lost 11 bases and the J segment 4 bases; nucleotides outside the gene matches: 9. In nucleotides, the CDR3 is TGTGCCTGTGCGAGCGGGGGGCTTTACAATGAGCAGTTCTTC. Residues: CACASGGLYNEQFF.

The CDR3 bases are TGTGCCAGCAGTCCACTTTTGGGGGCCGGGTATGGCTACACCTTC. Its protein product is CASSPLLGAGYGYTF. V is TRBV6-6 and J is TRBJ1-2; tentatively, D is TRBD1 (6 bases). Trimming shortened V by 5 bases and J by 5 bases, and 18 bases separated the two germline ends. This CDR3 spans 15 amino acids. Germline V gene sequence: CDR1 MNHNY, CDR2 SVGAGI (reference sequence).

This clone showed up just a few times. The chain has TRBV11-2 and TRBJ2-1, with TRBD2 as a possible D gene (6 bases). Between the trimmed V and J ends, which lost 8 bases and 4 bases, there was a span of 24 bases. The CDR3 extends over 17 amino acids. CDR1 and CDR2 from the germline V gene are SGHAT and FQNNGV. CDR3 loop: CASVGAGPTSAYNEQFF. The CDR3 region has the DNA TGTGCCAGCGTAGGCGCGGGGCCCACCTCCGCTTACAATGAGCAGTTCTTC.

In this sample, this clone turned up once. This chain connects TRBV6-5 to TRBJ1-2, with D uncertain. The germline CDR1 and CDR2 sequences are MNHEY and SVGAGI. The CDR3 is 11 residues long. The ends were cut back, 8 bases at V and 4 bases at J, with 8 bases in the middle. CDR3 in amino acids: CASGTGYGYTF. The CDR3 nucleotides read TGTGCCAGCGGTACGGGCTATGGCTACACCTTC.

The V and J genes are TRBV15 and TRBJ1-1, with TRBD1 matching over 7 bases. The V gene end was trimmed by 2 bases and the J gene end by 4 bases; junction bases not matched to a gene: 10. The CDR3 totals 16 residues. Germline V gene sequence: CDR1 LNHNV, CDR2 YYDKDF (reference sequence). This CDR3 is CATSRWTGGGSTEAFF. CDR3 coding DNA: TGTGCCACCAGCAGATGGACAGGAGGTGGTAGCACTGAAGCTTTCTTT. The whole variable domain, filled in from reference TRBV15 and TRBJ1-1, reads DAMVIQNPRYQVTQFGKPVTLSCSQTLNHNVMYWYQQKSSQAPKLLFHYYDKDFNNEADTPDNFQSRRPNTSFCFLDIRSPGLGDTAMYLCATSRWTGGGSTEAFFGQGTRLTVV.

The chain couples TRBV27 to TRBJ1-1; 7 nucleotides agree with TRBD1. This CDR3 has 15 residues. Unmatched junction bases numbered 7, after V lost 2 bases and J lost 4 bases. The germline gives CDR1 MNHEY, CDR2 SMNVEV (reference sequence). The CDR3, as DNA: TGTGCCAGCAGTTTAGGGGCCAGGGGGACCACTGAAGCTTTCTTT. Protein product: CASSLGARGTTEAFF.

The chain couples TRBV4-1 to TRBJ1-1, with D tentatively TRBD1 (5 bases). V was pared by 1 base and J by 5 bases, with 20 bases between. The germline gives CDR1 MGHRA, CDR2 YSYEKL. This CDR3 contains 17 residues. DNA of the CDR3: TGCGCCAGCAGCCAAGGGGGCCTTGGACCCCTTGGAACTGAAGCTTTCTTT. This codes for CASSQGGLGPLGTEAFF.

The CDR3 nucleotides read TGTGCCAGTAGTATACCAGGGCTCCTAAATCAGCCCCAGCATTTT. Amino acid sequence: CASSIPGLLNQPQHF. The V gene is TRBV19, the J gene TRBJ1-5; a possible D gene is TRBD1 (5 bases). The CDR3 runs to 15 residues. V was shortened by 2 bases and J by 4 bases, with 12 bases between the two germline ends. CDR1 LNHDA and CDR2 SQIVND come from the germline V gene (reference sequence).

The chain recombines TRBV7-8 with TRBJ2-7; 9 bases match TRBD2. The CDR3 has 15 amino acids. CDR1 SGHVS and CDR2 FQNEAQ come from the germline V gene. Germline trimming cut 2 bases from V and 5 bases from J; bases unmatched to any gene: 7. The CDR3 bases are TGTGCCAGCAGCTTACTAGCGGGGCCTGCAGACGAGCAGTACTTC. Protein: CASSLLAGPADEQYF.

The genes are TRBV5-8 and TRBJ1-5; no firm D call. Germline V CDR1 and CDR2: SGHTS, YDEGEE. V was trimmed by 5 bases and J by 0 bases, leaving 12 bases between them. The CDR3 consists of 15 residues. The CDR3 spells CASRAGLISNQPQHF. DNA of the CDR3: TGTGCCAGCAGAGCTGGACTAATTAGCAATCAGCCCCAGCATTTT.

CDR3: CASRLPGQGMAEQFF. The CDR3 DNA follows: TGTGCCAGCCGTCTCCCGGGACAGGGTATGGCTGAGCAGTTCTTC. The chain carries TRBV18 and TRBJ2-1; TRBD1 matches 9 bases. J lost 9 bases, V lost 8 bases, and 14 bases had no gene match. The CDR3 contains 15 residues. CDR1 and CDR2 from the germline V gene are KGHSH and LQKENI.

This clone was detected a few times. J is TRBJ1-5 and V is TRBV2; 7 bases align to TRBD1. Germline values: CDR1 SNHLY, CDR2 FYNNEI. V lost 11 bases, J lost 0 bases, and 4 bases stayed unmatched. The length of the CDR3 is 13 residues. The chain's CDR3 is CAGQDGSNQPQHF. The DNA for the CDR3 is TGTGCCGGACAGGACGGTAGCAATCAGCCCCAGCATTTT.